These 30 T cell receptor beta chains were sequenced from one sample in a study of T cell changes during pregnancy in multiple sclerosis. Libraries were prepared by immunoSEQ multiplex PCR; TCRdb keeps only in-frame clonotypes and omits some of them. The data show 84,000 or so clones, with about 95% seen just once and over 2% held by the top ten. This specimen was peripheral blood, taken in the third trimester of pregnancy. These receptors were taken from a female donor with multiple sclerosis, enrolled in a pregnancy study.

CDR3 sequence: CASSPRGMNTEAFF. In nucleotides, the CDR3 is TGTGCCAGCAGCCCCAGGGGGATGAACACTGAAGCTTTCTTT. The rearrangement uses TRBV5-6 and TRBJ1-1; 7 bases map to TRBD1. V was clipped by 4 bases and J by 0 bases; unmatched bases: 3. CDR1 SGHDT and CDR2 YYEEEE come from the germline V gene. The CDR3 runs 14 residues.

This clone showed up just once. V usage is TRBV18 and J usage is TRBJ2-7, with 10 bases that match TRBD1. Germline CDR1 and CDR2: KGHSH and LQKENI. CDR3 length: 16 residues. Losses at the gene ends were 6 bases for V and 4 bases for J; bases not matched to a gene: 12. CDR3 coding DNA: TGTGCCAGCTCCGTGGGACAGGGGACCTTCGATTACGAGCAGTACTTC. Its translation: CASSVGQGTFDYEQYF.

The rearrangement uses TRBV4-2 and TRBJ2-2; no clear D. CDR1 and CDR2 from the germline V gene are LGHNA and YNFKEQ. Trimming stripped 1 base from V and 1 base from J, with 7 bases between. The CDR3 covers 15 residues. CDR3: CASSQVPLNTGELFF. DNA of the CDR3: TGTGCCAGCAGCCAAGTCCCGTTGAACACCGGGGAGCTGTTTTTT.

The J gene is TRBJ1-1, the V gene TRBV9, with TRBD1 matching over 8 bases. Germline V lookup: CDR1 SGDLS, CDR2 YYNGEE. CDR3 size: 12 residues. The V gene end was trimmed by 6 bases and the J gene end by 7 bases; junction bases not matched to a gene: 5. The CDR3, as DNA: TGTGCCAGCAACCTTGGACAGGGTGAAGCTTTCTTT. Translated: CASNLGQGEAFF.

The CDR3 sequence: CASSYSRLTYEQFF. DNA for the CDR3: TGTGCCAGCAGTTACTCGAGACTTACTTATGAGCAGTTCTTC. The chain has TRBV6-5 and TRBJ2-1; D is unclear. The CDR3 spans 14 residues. The germline CDR1 and CDR2 sequences are MNHEY and SVGAGI. V was trimmed by 0 bases and J by 8 bases, leaving 11 bases between them.

This chain connects TRBV19 to TRBJ2-7; 11 bases are shared with TRBD2. The V gene end was trimmed by 3 bases and the J gene end by 2 bases; junction bases not matched to a gene: 3. CDR1 and CDR2 from the germline V gene are LNHDA and SQIVND (reference sequence). The CDR3 is made up of 15 amino acids. As DNA, the CDR3 is TGTGCCAGTAGTATGCAGACTAGCGGGGCCTACGAGCAGTACTTC. Encoded protein: CASSMQTSGAYEQYF.

The gene calls are TRBV4-1 and TRBJ1-5; D is possibly TRBD1 (6 bases). The CDR3 length is 15 residues. Trimming left V 1 base short and J 7 bases short, with 14 bases between. Per germline, CDR1 MGHRA and CDR2 YSYEKL. Written as DNA, the CDR3 is TGCGCCAGCAGCCAAGTTCAGGGGAGTGGCCAGCCCCAGCATTTT. Amino acids: CASSQVQGSGQPQHF.

The chain links TRBV7-9 to TRBJ2-3; tentatively, D is TRBD2 (6 bases). Trimming took 5 bases from V and 2 from J, leaving 14 bases between them. Germline V gene data show CDR1 as SEHNR and CDR2 as FQNEAQ (reference sequence). The CDR3 runs 15 residues. This CDR3 reads CASSPRDFSTDTQYF. DNA for the CDR3: TGTGCCAGCAGCCCCAGGGACTTTTCCACAGATACGCAGTATTTT. The variable domain in full, completed from reference TRBV7-9 and TRBJ2-3, reads DTGVSQNPRHKITKRGQNVTFRCDPISEHNRLYWYRQTLGQGPEFLTYFQNEAQLEKSRLLSDRFSAERPKGSFSTLEIQRTEQGDSAMYLCASSPRDFSTDTQYFGPGTRLTVL.

The chain has TRBV19 and TRBJ2-1; 7 bases map to TRBD2. This CDR3 comprises 16 residues. CDR1 is LNHDA, CDR2 SQIVND, per germline (reference sequence). The J segment lost 0 bases and the V segment lost 1 base, leaving 3 bases of the junction unmatched. CDR3 nucleotide sequence: TGTGCCAGTAGTATAGCGGGGGGTAGCTCCTACAATGAGCAGTTCTTC. Protein sequence: CASSIAGGSSYNEQFF.

The rearrangement uses TRBV7-3 and TRBJ2-1; 11 nucleotides agree with TRBD2. The trim removed 5 bases at V and 6 bases at J, leaving 6 bases unmatched. Germline V gene data show CDR1 as SGHTA and CDR2 as FQGTGA. This CDR3 has 15 amino acids. The chain's CDR3 is CASSISGGAGNEQFF. CDR3 coding DNA: TGTGCCAGCAGCATTAGCGGGGGGGCGGGCAATGAGCAGTTCTTC.

The V call is TRBV6-4, the J call TRBJ2-6; 7 positions match TRBD1. Trimming at V came to 4 bases and at J to 0 bases, leaving 6 bases not matched to a gene. This CDR3 is 17 amino acids long. In germline, CDR1 is MRHNA, CDR2 SNTAGT. The CDR3 nucleotides are TGTGCCAGCAGTGCCGGGACAGACATCTCTGGGGCCAACGTCCTGACTTTC. The encoded protein is CASSAGTDISGANVLTF.

This rearrangement joins TRBV2 to TRBJ2-2; D unclear. The CDR3 loop spans 13 amino acids. Trimming shortened V by 8 bases and J by 5 bases, and 12 bases separated the two germline ends. Germline V lookup: CDR1 SNHLY, CDR2 FYNNEI. The CDR3 coding sequence is TGTGCCAGCGTGAGAGACACTACCGGGGAGCTGTTTTTT. Translated, it gives CASVRDTTGELFF.

This clone was seen just once. This rearrangement joins TRBV5-6 to TRBJ2-2; unclear D gene. Trimming took 5 bases from V and 0 from J, leaving 14 bases between them. Germline V gene sequence: CDR1 SGHDT, CDR2 YYEEEE. The length of the CDR3 is 16 residues. The CDR3 is CASRRLTDANTGELFF. As DNA, the CDR3 is TGTGCCAGCAGACGATTGACTGACGCGAACACCGGGGAGCTGTTTTTT.

This sequence joins TRBV9 and TRBJ2-2; tentatively, D is TRBD1 (5 bases). Germline V gives CDR1 SGDLS, CDR2 YYNGEE. Trimming left V 6 bases short and J 0 bases short, with 6 bases between. This CDR3 has 13 residues. The CDR3 sequence: CASTGSNTGELFF. CDR3 sequence (DNA): TGTGCCAGCACAGGGTCGAACACCGGGGAGCTGTTTTTT.

About this clone: The CDR3 carries no conserved terminal phenylalanine or tryptophan, so it likely arises from a read error. The DNA is omitted, as the CDR3 cannot be located on it reliably, and the CDR3 follows TCRdb's listing. This chain joins TRBV9 and TRBJ1-4; the tabulated D call, TRBD1, remains unverified against the DNA. The CDR3 contains 14 residues when both ends are counted. Germline-derived CDR1 and CDR2 are SGDLS and YYNGEE. The CDR3 is CASSVGGHRDRGFI.

The gene calls are TRBV7-9 and TRBJ1-2; D is ambiguous. CDR1 SEHNR and CDR2 FQNEAQ come from the germline V gene (reference sequence). V lost 1 base and J 8 bases, leaving 8 bases between the germline ends. The CDR3 totals 12 residues. Here the CDR3 DNA reads TGTGCCAGCAGCTTAGACGTGGCCGGCTACACCTTC. It encodes CASSLDVAGYTF.

V usage is TRBV7-9 and J usage is TRBJ1-2, with 7 bases identical to TRBD1. CDR1 is SEHNR, CDR2 FQNEAQ, per germline (reference sequence). Germline trimming cut 6 bases from V and 4 bases from J; bases unmatched to any gene: 14. This CDR3 comprises 16 residues. The CDR3 loop is CASRPKVGTVVYGYTF. CDR3 in DNA: TGTGCCAGCAGGCCGAAGGTGGGGACAGTCGTCTATGGCTACACCTTC.

The chain recombines TRBV5-1 with TRBJ2-7, with D hard to call. Per germline, CDR1 SGHRS and CDR2 YFSETQ. Trimming took 0 bases from V and 2 from J, leaving 6 bases between them. This CDR3 is built from 13 residues. CDR3: CASSLGGTYEQYF. CDR3 coding DNA: TGCGCCAGCAGCTTGGGCGGAACCTACGAGCAGTACTTC.

The chain links TRBV5-1 to TRBJ2-7, with 8 nucleotides matching TRBD1. Unmatched junction bases numbered 16, after V lost 6 bases and J lost 5 bases. The CDR3 is 16 amino acids. Germline V gene sequence: CDR1 SGHRS, CDR2 YFSETQ. CDR3 DNA: TGCGCCAGCACACAAGATGGAGTCGGGACAGGAGACGAGCAGTACTTC. It codes for CASTQDGVGTGDEQYF.

The chain uses TRBV5-1 and TRBJ2-5, with D perhaps TRBD2 (6 bases). V shed 5 bases and J shed 5 bases, with 16 bases lying between them. The CDR3 has 14 residues. Per the germline V gene, CDR1 is SGHRS and CDR2 is YFSETQ. The CDR3 spells CASRPSGAGETQYF. In DNA form, the CDR3 reads TGCGCCAGCAGGCCCTCCGGGGCGGGGGAGACCCAGTACTTC.

This clone came up once. The CDR3 DNA is TGTGCCAGCACTGTGGGGCGTTCTAAGCTCTCTGGGGCCAACGTCCTGACTTTC. Encoded protein: CASTVGRSKLSGANVLTF. This chain links TRBV5-8 with TRBJ2-6; TRBD1 might be the D (5 bases). Trimming cost V 6 bases and J 0 bases, with 19 bases left between them. Germline values: CDR1 SGHTS, CDR2 YDEGEE. The CDR3 contains 18 residues.

The chain has TRBV6-5 and TRBJ1-5, with D possibly matching TRBD1 (5 bases). Germline CDR1 and CDR2: MNHEY and SVGAGI. CDR3 length: 14 residues. V gave up 5 bases and J gave up 3 bases, with 11 bases separating them. The CDR3 spells CASSARGINQPQHF. In DNA form, the CDR3 reads TGTGCCAGCAGTGCCCGGGGGATCAATCAGCCCCAGCATTTT.

V and J are TRBV6-1 and TRBJ2-7; D might be TRBD2 (6 bases). CDR1 and CDR2 from the germline V gene are MNHNS and SASEGT. With 3 bases removed from V and 11 bases from J, the gap between germline ends came to 20 bases. This CDR3 has 14 amino acids. CDR3 nucleotides: TGTGCCAGCAGTGAGGACCAGGAGGGTTCTTGGGAGTACTTC. This encodes CASSEDQEGSWEYF.

CDR3 coding DNA: TGTGCCAGCAGTTTAAAGCCTCTGCGAGACAGGGATGATACTGAAGCTTTCTTT. Its translation: CASSLKPLRDRDDTEAFF. V and J are TRBV27 and TRBJ1-1, with 7 positions matching TRBD1. The length of the CDR3 is 18 residues. The V segment lost 2 bases and the J segment 5 bases; nucleotides outside the gene matches: 17. Germline V gene sequence: CDR1 MNHEY, CDR2 SMNVEV (reference sequence).

The gene calls are TRBV10-3 and TRBJ1-5; D is perhaps TRBD1 (6 bases). Germline CDR1 reads ENHRY; CDR2 reads SYGVKD. V lost 10 bases to trimming and J lost 6 bases, with 13 bases between them. This CDR3 has 12 residues. CDR3 nucleotides: TGTGCCACCCAACAGGGAAGTCAGCCCCAGCATTTT. Its translation: CATQQGSQPQHF.

The chain has TRBV19 and TRBJ2-3, with 9 bases that match TRBD1. With 6 bases clipped from V and 0 bases from J, the junction kept 4 bases outside the gene matches. The germline V gene has CDR1 LNHDA and CDR2 SQIVND (reference sequence). The CDR3 sequence is 15 residues long. The CDR3 nucleotides read TGTGCCAGTAGGTTGACAGGGGGAAGCACAGATACGCAGTATTTT. Protein: CASRLTGGSTDTQYF.

This chain uses TRBV7-2 with TRBJ1-5; the D is unclear. Germline V gives CDR1 SGHTA, CDR2 FQGNSA. The V end lost 5 bases, the J end lost 0 bases, and 14 bases lay between the germline ends. The CDR3 has 16 amino acids. This CDR3 reads CASSVGTAYSNQPQHF. DNA of the CDR3: TGTGCCAGCAGCGTAGGTACAGCTTATAGCAATCAGCCCCAGCATTTT.

The chain combines TRBV19 with TRBJ1-2; D remains unclear. Germline V lookup: CDR1 LNHDA, CDR2 SQIVND (reference sequence). The CDR3 has 13 residues. Trimming cost V 3 bases and J 7 bases, with 12 bases left between them. As DNA, the CDR3 is TGTGCCAGTAGTATGAATTTTGAGGTTGGCTACACCTTC. Translation: CASSMNFEVGYTF.

This chain connects TRBV5-4 to TRBJ2-7; D remains ambiguous. The CDR3 has 12 amino acids. Germline V gives CDR1 SGHNT, CDR2 YYREEE (reference sequence). The germline V and J ends were trimmed by 2 bases and 4 bases, with 7 bases remaining between them. The CDR3 reads CASSFGSYEQYF. CDR3 coding DNA: TGTGCCAGCAGCTTTGGCTCGTACGAGCAGTACTTC. The full variable domain, rest sourced from reference TRBV5-4 and TRBJ2-7, is ETGVTQSPTHLIKTRGQQVTLRCSSQSGHNTVSWYQQALGQGPQFIFQYYREEENGRGNFPPRFSGLQFPNYSSELNVNALELDDSALYLCASSFGSYEQYFGPGTRLTVT.

This sequence joins TRBV6-1 and TRBJ1-1, with a weak D call TRBD1 (6 bases). The length of the CDR3 is 14 residues. Germline V gene lookup returns CDR1 MNHNS and CDR2 SASEGT. Trimming removed 2 bases at V and 4 bases at J, with 11 bases between. CDR3 in amino acids: CASSELARGTEAFF. The DNA for the CDR3 is TGTGCCAGCAGTGAACTCGCCAGGGGCACTGAAGCTTTCTTT.